Listed below are T cell receptor beta chains from one sample, sequenced in a study of OX40 agonist ivuxolimab in advanced cancers. Sequencing used immunoSEQ multiplex PCR; TCRdb keeps in-frame clones, though not all of them. The table records under 65,000 clones, approximately 90% of them present only once. The source material was CD4+ or CD8+ T cells sorted from blood, sampled in a trial of the OX40 agonist ivuxolimab. These receptor sequences come from an adult with an advanced solid tumor such as melanoma, head and neck, liver or kidney cancer. Both conserved end residues are part of each CDR3. A D gene is named only where the DNA matches it firmly. Size tells how often a clone was seen (once, few, many) or the class of an expanded clone, and some rows leave it out.

TRBJ1-3 14 TRBV4-2 . . TGTGCCAGCAGCCCATGGGACTCTGGAAACACCATATATTTT CASSPWDSGNTIYF
TRBJ2-2 18 TRBV9 . TRBD2 TGTGCCAGCAGCAGACCACTAGCGGGAGGTCCGAACACCGGGGAGCTGTTTTTT CASSRPLAGGPNTGELFF
TRBJ1-1 18 TRBV12-2 . . TGTGCAAGTCGCTTATGGGACAGGGGCGCCCTACCGAACACTGAAGCTTTCTTT CASRLWDRGALPNTEAFF
TRBJ2-2 15 TRBV7-7 . TRBD1 TGTGCTAGCAGCTTTGGGACAGGGGACACCGGGGAGCTGTTTTTT CASSFGTGDTGELFF
TRBJ1-2 16 TRBV4-3 . . TGCGCCAGCAGCCAAGATCAGGGGTTGAGAGACTATGGCTACACCTTC CASSQDQGLRDYGYTF
TRBJ2-7 13 TRBV2 . . TGTGCCAGCGGTGGCCTAGATACCTACGAGCAGTACTTC CASGGLDTYEQYF
TRBJ2-1 15 TRBV19 . . TGTGCCAGTAGTATAGGAAGGGGCTCCTACAATGAGCAGTTCTTC CASSIGRGSYNEQFF
TRBJ2-3 12 TRBV19 . . TGTGCCAGTATTGGGGTCGGGGATACGCAGTATTTT CASIGVGDTQYF
TRBJ1-1 16 TRBV5-4 . . TGTGCCAGCAGCTTGAAGCTGGTTGGCAGTCCGCCTGAAGCTTTCTTT CASSLKLVGSPPEAFF
TRBJ1-1 14 TRBV7-9 . . TGTGCCAGCAGGTTAACAGGGATGGACACTGAAGCTTTCTTT CASRLTGMDTEAFF
TRBJ2-5 14 TRBV7-2 . TRBD1 TGTGCCAGCAGCACCTTAGGGGGCGCGGAGACCCAGTACTTC CASSTLGGAETQYF
TRBJ2-1 12 TRBV7-9 . . TGTGCCAGCAGCTTAGCTTTGAATGAGCAGTTCTTC CASSLALNEQFF
TRBJ1-4 14 TRBV19 . TRBD1 TGTGCAACCGGGACAGGGGGTAGAGGGGAAAAACTGTTTTTT CATGTGGRGEKLFF
TRBJ2-4 13 TRBV13 . . TGTGCCAGCAGCTTATGGACCAAAAACATTCAGTACTTC CASSLWTKNIQYF
TRBJ2-1 16 TRBV7-9 . . TGTGCCAGCAGCTCAAAGGAAGGGGGTGGAAATAATGAGCAGTTCTTC CASSSKEGGGNNEQFF
TRBJ2-1 16 TRBV2 . TRBD2 TGTGCCAGCAACCTGCTAGCGGATCGACCCTACAATGAGCAGTTCTTC CASNLLADRPYNEQFF
TRBJ2-1 15 TRBV27 . TRBD2 TGTGCCAGCAGTTTAAGTCTAGCGGGAGCAAGTGAGCAGTTCTTC CASSLSLAGASEQFF
TRBJ1-1 13 TRBV7-3 . . TGTGCCAGCAGCTTATGGCAGAACACTGAAGCTTTCTTT CASSLWQNTEAFF
TRBJ2-1 16 TRBV2 . TRBD1 TGTGCCAGCAGGAGGGGACAGGGGGGCTCCTACAATGAGCAGTTCTTC CASRRGQGGSYNEQFF
TRBJ2-7 13 TRBV13 . . TGTGCCAGCAGCTCCACCCGGGGTTACGAGCAGTACTTC CASSSTRGYEQYF
TRBJ2-1 15 TRBV9 . . TGTGCCAGCAGCGTATCCGGCGGGCTAGCTAATGAGCAGTTCTTC CASSVSGGLANEQFF
TRBJ2-5 14 TRBV4-1 . . TGCGCCAGCAGCCGCCCCGGGCAGGGAGAGACCCAGTACTTC CASSRPGQGETQYF
TRBJ1-1 14 TRBV10-3 . . TGTGCCATCAGCCCCGGGACCGGTAACACTGAAGCTTTCTTT CAISPGTGNTEAFF
TRBJ2-2 17 TRBV4-1 . TRBD2 TGCGCCAGCAGCCAAGTCGGGAGGGGGACTTCAGGCGGGGAGCTGTTTTTT CASSQVGRGTSGGELFF
TRBJ1-4 16 TRBV5-5 . . TGTGCCAGCAGCTTGGGGGCCTTTGCAACTAATGAAAAACTGTTTTTT CASSLGAFATNEKLFF
TRBJ1-1 13 TRBV5-6 . . TGTGCCAGCAGCCCCGGGTACAACACTGAAGCTTTCTTT CASSPGYNTEAFF
TRBJ1-1 15 TRBV5-4 . . TGTGCCAGCAGCTTGAACCGGGGCGGAAACACTGAAGCTTTCTTT CASSLNRGGNTEAFF
TRBJ1-2 13 TRBV2 once . TGTGCCAGCAGACGGTTAGCTAACTATGGCTACACCTTC CASRRLANYGYTF
TRBJ2-4 15 TRBV11-1 . TRBD1 TGTGCCAGCAGCCAAGGGACAGGCATCATGAACATTCAGTACTTC CASSQGTGIMNIQYF
TRBJ2-1 15 TRBV11-2 . TRBD2 TGTGCCAGCAGCTCTAGCGGGAGATCGGACAATGAGCAGTTCTTC CASSSSGRSDNEQFF
TRBJ1-2 13 TRBV5-1 . TRBD1 TGCGCCAGCAGCGGGGACAGCCGCTATGGCTACACCTTC CASSGDSRYGYTF
TRBJ2-1 15 TRBV1 . . TGCACCAGCAACCCCCCTTGCGGGGGGGAGAATGAGCAGTTCTTC CTSNPPCGGENEQFF
TRBJ2-1 11 TRBV19 . . TGTGCCAGTAATAGCTTCGGGGAGCAGTTCTTC CASNSFGEQFF
TRBJ1-2 13 TRBV2 . . TGTGCCAGCAGTGAAAATAGCTTTTATGGCTACACCTTC CASSENSFYGYTF
TRBJ1-1 18 TRBV29-1 . . TGCAGCGTTGGGGGGGTGACAGGAGGTCAGATTTTTCACACTGAAGCTTTCTTT CSVGGVTGGQIFHTEAFF
TRBJ2-5 13 TRBV7-6 . . TGTGCCAGCAGCTTAGGAGGGGGGGAGACCCAGTACTTC CASSLGGGETQYF
TRBJ1-1 14 TRBV28 . . TGTGCCAGCAGTTTGGCGAGTTCGGGCACTGAAGCTTTCTTT CASSLASSGTEAFF
TRBJ1-4 15 TRBV27 . . TGTGCCAGCAGCCCCTTTTTTGCAACTAATGAAAAACTGTTTTTT CASSPFFATNEKLFF
TRBJ2-5 16 TRBV10-3 . TRBD2 TGTGCCATCAGTGAGCCAGGACTAGCAGATAAGAATGACCAGTACTTC CAISEPGLADKNDQYF
TRBJ2-3 19 TRBV4-1 . . TGCGCCAGCAGCCAAGAACCGAGCGCCGCCTTTAAGAAAACAGATACGCAGTATTTT CASSQEPSAAFKKTDTQYF
TRBJ2-7 15 TRBV6-1 once TRBD2 TGTGCCAGCAGTGAAGTGGCTAGCGGTTCCTACGAGCAGTACTTC CASSEVASGSYEQYF
TRBJ1-5 15 TRBV7-8 . TRBD1 TGTGCCAGCAGCGCAATTCTGGACAGGGAACAGCCCCAGCATTTT CASSAILDREQPQHF
TRBJ1-1 14 TRBV7-9 . . TGTGCCAGCAGCCTCCGGGACAAAGCCACTGAAGCTTTCTTT CASSLRDKATEAFF
TRBJ1-4 17 TRBV9 . TRBD1 TGTGCCAGCAGCGCGACACCGGGGACAGCAGCTAATGAAAAACTGTTTTTT CASSATPGTAANEKLFF
TRBJ2-7 17 TRBV7-9 . . TGTGCCAGCAGCTCCAGTCCCATGACAGATCCTAGGTACGAGCAGTACTTC CASSSSPMTDPRYEQYF
TRBJ2-1 11 TRBV27 . . TGTGCCAGCAGTTTTATGGGTGAGCAGTTCTTC CASSFMGEQFF
TRBJ2-3 15 TRBV10-2 once . TGCGCCAGCAAACTTATTACGGGCCCCACAGATACGCAGTATTTT CASKLITGPTDTQYF
TRBJ1-1 13 TRBV2 once TRBD1 TGTGCCAGCAGTGAGGGTGTGACAGGGGGAACTTTCTTT CASSEGVTGGTFF
TRBJ1-2 12 TRBV28 . TRBD1 TGTGCCAGCACCACCGACAGGGAAGGCTACACCTTC CASTTDREGYTF
TRBJ1-1 16 TRBV13 . . TGTGCCAGCAGCTTAGTAACAGCGGGGGGGGACACTGAAGCTTTCTTT CASSLVTAGGDTEAFF